One and the same sample provided the 29 T cell receptor beta chains below, sequenced in a study of identical twins. TCRdb ran MiXCR on the 5' RACE reads and lists one entry per CDR3 protein. The sample includes about 300,000 distinct CDR3 sequences, around 12% of them seen just once. Another study also made use of these data, one on yellow fever vaccine responses in identical twins.

The sequencing input was CD8+ T cells sorted from blood. Receptors were obtained from a woman between 18 and 29 years old in good health.

In this sample, this clonotype turned up many times. This sequence joins TRBV14 and TRBJ2-7, with 8 bases that match TRBD2. Looked up from germline, CDR1 is SGHDN and CDR2 is FVKESK. The CDR3 length is 14 residues. The trim removed 4 bases at V and 5 bases at J, leaving 7 bases unmatched. In nucleotides, the CDR3 is TGTGCCAGCAGCCTCGAGCGGGAGAGAGACGAGCAGTACTTC. It is translated as CASSLERERDEQYF.

The gene calls are TRBV7-8 and TRBJ2-2; 12 bases match TRBD1. This CDR3 is 19 amino acids long. The J segment lost 7 bases and the V segment lost 2 bases, leaving 14 bases of the junction unmatched. Germline-derived CDR1 and CDR2 are SGHVS and FQNEAQ. The CDR3 DNA reads as TGTGCCAGCAGCTTATTCCGTACTCCGGGACAGGGGGCCGGCGGGGAGCTGTTTTTT. Translation gives CASSLFRTPGQGAGGELFF.

This clonotype was counted a single time. The V gene is TRBV7-6, the J gene TRBJ2-2; 14 bases agree with TRBD2. Germline loops: CDR1 SGHVS, CDR2 FNYEAQ. The ends lost 5 bases at V and 6 bases at J; junction bases unmatched: 8. This CDR3 is built from 17 residues. The CDR3 region is CASSQFGTSGSPGELFF. CDR3 DNA: TGTGCCAGCAGCCAATTCGGGACTAGCGGGAGCCCCGGGGAGCTGTTTTTT.

V usage is TRBV7-8 and J usage is TRBJ2-5, with 9 bases lining up with TRBD2. The CDR3 has 16 amino acids. J was trimmed by 4 bases and V by 5 bases; bases with no gene match: 11. Germline-derived CDR1 and CDR2 are SGHVS and FQNEAQ. The DNA for the CDR3 is TGTGCCAGCAGCCGACCGGTTAGCGGGAGATCAGAGACCCAGTACTTC. Amino acids: CASSRPVSGRSETQYF.

The gene calls are TRBV3-1 and TRBJ2-7; D possibly matches TRBD1 or TRBD2 (5 bases each). The V end lost 2 bases, the J end lost 7 bases, and 21 bases lay between the germline ends. Germline lookup yields CDR1 LGHDT and CDR2 YNNKEL (reference sequence). The CDR3 loop spans 16 amino acids. CDR3: CASSQPRGAELKEQYF. Here the CDR3 DNA reads TGTGCCAGCAGCCAACCTCGGGGCGCGGAGTTAAAGGAGCAGTACTTC.

The chain has TRBV13 and TRBJ2-2, with 9 bases that match TRBD2. Trimming cost V 4 bases and J 7 bases; bases outside gene matches: 13. This CDR3 has 17 amino acids. Looked up from germline, CDR1 is PRHDT and CDR2 is FYEKMQ (reference sequence). The CDR3 nucleotides read TGTGCCAGCAGCTCGTCGGGCGGGAGGGCCATCATCGGGGAGCTGTTTTTT. This translates into CASSSSGGRAIIGELFF.

This clonotype was recorded only once. The CDR3 region has the DNA TGTGCCAGCGTTGACAGGGTGGAGACCCAGTACTTC. This codes for CASVDRVETQYF. The chain joins TRBV2 to TRBJ2-5; TRBD1 agrees at 7 bases. V shed 8 bases, J shed 5 bases, and the junction held 5 bases outside the gene matches. The CDR3 has 12 amino acids. CDR1 SNHLY and CDR2 FYNNEI come from the germline V gene.

This clonotype showed up just a few times. This chain joins TRBV7-9 and TRBJ1-1; 11 bases map to TRBD1. The CDR3 covers 15 residues. The junction had 5 bases not matched to a gene; V was cut back by 3 bases and J by 5 bases. Germline V lookup: CDR1 SEHNR, CDR2 FQNEAQ (reference sequence). The CDR3 DNA is TGTGCCAGCAGCTTGCGGGGACAGGGGGTAACTGAAGCTTTCTTT. It encodes CASSLRGQGVTEAFF.

This clonotype appeared a few times. This rearrangement joins TRBV6-1 to TRBJ1-5; 10 nucleotides align to TRBD1. CDR3 size: 17 residues. Germline V CDR1 and CDR2: MNHNS, SASEGT. V was pared by 0 bases and J by 3 bases, with 5 bases of the junction left unmatched. This CDR3 is CASSEAGTGVSNQPQHF. CDR3 sequence (DNA): TGTGCCAGCAGTGAAGCCGGGACAGGGGTTTCCAATCAGCCCCAGCATTTT.

This clonotype was counted at least ten times. This CDR3 is CAIRDRDRGLQAFF. The CDR3 DNA reads as TGTGCCATCAGGGACCGGGACAGGGGTTTGCAAGCTTTCTTT. The chain recombines TRBV10-3 with TRBJ1-1; TRBD1 matches 10 bases. The V segment lost 6 bases and the J segment 9 bases; nucleotides outside the gene matches: 10. This CDR3 contains 14 residues. CDR1 is ENHRY, CDR2 SYGVKD, per germline.

The chain carries TRBV27 and TRBJ2-7; weak D call: TRBD2 (5 bases). The V gene lost 6 bases and the J gene lost 0 bases, with 12 bases spanning the gap. Germline CDR1 MNHEY, CDR2 SMNVEV (reference sequence). The CDR3 extends over 14 amino acids. The CDR3: CASSITSTSYEQYF. The CDR3 nucleotides read TGTGCCAGCAGCATAACTAGTACCTCCTACGAGCAGTACTTC.

The gene calls are TRBV4-1 and TRBJ2-3; TRBD2 agrees at 9 bases. CDR3 size: 18 residues. From germline, CDR1 is MGHRA and CDR2 YSYEKL. V lost 1 base, J lost 1 base, and 9 bases stayed unmatched. In DNA, the CDR3 is TGCGCCAGCAGCCAAGTAGGTTTAGCGGGGGACGGCACAGATACGCAGTATTTT. This encodes CASSQVGLAGDGTDTQYF.

This clonotype was found many times. DNA of the CDR3: TGTGCCAGCAGCTTAGGAGTGGGAAAATACAATGAGCAGTTCTTC. It codes for CASSLGVGKYNEQFF. This sequence joins TRBV7-8 and TRBJ2-1; D is unclear. The CDR3 totals 15 residues. The germline V gene encodes CDR1 SGHVS and CDR2 FQNEAQ. V dropped 1 base and J dropped 4 bases, with 11 bases sitting between them. Looking up the rest from reference TRBV7-8 and TRBJ2-1 gives the full variable domain: GAGVSQSPRYKVAKRGQDVALRCDPISGHVSLFWYQQALGQGPEFLTYFQNEAQLDKSGLPSDRFFAERPEGSVSTLKIQRTQQEDSAVYLCASSLGVGKYNEQFFGPGTRLTVL.

CDR3 in DNA: TGTGCCAGCAGTAAGGGTCGTTACTATGGCTACACCTTC. Translated, it gives CASSKGRYYGYTF. The chain combines TRBV14 with TRBJ1-2; D gene unclear. The CDR3 loop spans 13 amino acids. The germline V and J ends were trimmed by 6 bases and 3 bases, with 11 bases remaining between them. Per germline, CDR1 SGHDN and CDR2 FVKESK.

This clonotype occurred a few times. J is TRBJ2-3 and V is TRBV4-1, with 11 nucleotides matching TRBD2. CDR3 size: 15 residues. V lost 3 bases, J lost 6 bases, and 5 bases stayed unmatched. Germline-derived CDR1 and CDR2 are MGHRA and YSYEKL. The CDR3: CASSHTSGGSDTQYF. The CDR3 region has the DNA TGCGCCAGCAGCCATACTAGCGGGGGCTCGGATACGCAGTATTTT.

There are a few counts of this clonotype. The rearrangement links TRBV7-2 to TRBJ2-3; TRBD2 is a possible D gene (6 bases). Germline V gene sequence: CDR1 SGHTA, CDR2 FQGNSA. The CDR3 is 15 residues long. V dropped 7 bases and J dropped 4 bases, with 18 bases sitting between them. The CDR3 loop reads CASNSPTSFSDTQYF. The CDR3 DNA sequence: TGTGCCAGCAACTCTCCCACTAGCTTCTCAGATACGCAGTATTTT.

This clonotype was seen only a few times. The V call is TRBV6-1, the J call TRBJ2-1, with D tentatively TRBD1 or TRBD2 (6 bases each). This CDR3 is built from 15 residues. Germline V CDR1 and CDR2: MNHNS, SASEGT. Trimming took off 5 bases at V and 2 bases at J, with 13 bases between the two ends. CDR3 residues: CASSRGTEPYNEQFF. The CDR3 nucleotides read TGTGCCAGCAGTAGGGGGACTGAACCCTACAATGAGCAGTTCTTC.

This clonotype occurred a few times. This chain connects TRBV7-8 to TRBJ2-5; a weak D match, TRBD1 (5 bases). The germline CDR1 and CDR2 sequences are SGHVS and FQNEAQ. V lost 1 base and J lost 4, with 16 bases in between. This CDR3 spans 16 amino acids. The CDR3 nucleotides are TGTGCCAGCAGCTTAGGTATAGGGGAAGGCTCAGAGACCCAGTACTTC. Translation gives CASSLGIGEGSETQYF.

V usage is TRBV7-8 and J usage is TRBJ1-5, with D hard to call. There are 16 residues in the CDR3. V was pared by 2 bases and J by 0 bases, with 11 bases between. The V gene's germline CDR1 is SGHVS and CDR2 FQNEAQ. The CDR3 DNA reads as TGTGCCAGCAGCTTACCGGAAACCTATAGCAATCAGCCCCAGCATTTT. Translating gives CASSLPETYSNQPQHF. The whole variable domain, filled in from reference TRBV7-8 and TRBJ1-5, reads GAGVSQSPRYKVAKRGQDVALRCDPISGHVSLFWYQQALGQGPEFLTYFQNEAQLDKSGLPSDRFFAERPEGSVSTLKIQRTQQEDSAVYLCASSLPETYSNQPQHFGDGTRLSIL.

Only a few counts were recorded for this clonotype. This chain links TRBV2 with TRBJ2-6, with no clear D. Germline values: CDR1 SNHLY, CDR2 FYNNEI. Trimming left V 3 bases short and J 0 bases short, with 9 bases between. CDR3 length: 16 residues. The CDR3 nucleotides are TGTGCCAGCAGTGATCCCCTCCTCTCTGGGGCCAACGTCCTGACTTTC. Protein product: CASSDPLLSGANVLTF.

This clonotype was picked up many times. The rearrangement uses TRBV5-1 and TRBJ2-1, with 12 nucleotides matching TRBD1. CDR3 length: 19 residues. Germline V lookup: CDR1 SGHRS, CDR2 YFSETQ. V dropped 1 base and J dropped 8; count of bases not matched to a gene: 16. The CDR3 loop reads CASSLRGQGADYSLYEQFF. The DNA for the CDR3 is TGCGCCAGCAGCTTGAGGGGACAGGGGGCAGACTATTCCTTGTATGAGCAGTTCTTC.

The rearrangement uses TRBV28 and TRBJ2-1; 9 bases are a match to TRBD2. The CDR3 covers 17 residues. Germline CDR1 MDHEN, CDR2 SYDVKM. V trimming: 7 bases; J trimming: 7 bases; junction bases outside the gene matches: 17. The CDR3 nucleotides are TGTGCCAGCACCACCCGGGGAGGGCGGGAGGGACAGAATGAGCAGTTCTTC. It translates to CASTTRGGREGQNEQFF.

This clonotype was recorded many times. The chain couples TRBV27 to TRBJ1-6; 8 bases are a match to TRBD1. V lost 5 bases and J lost 13; bases outside the gene matches: 10. Germline V gene data show CDR1 as MNHEY and CDR2 as SMNVEV (reference sequence). The CDR3 is made up of 14 amino acids. The CDR3 sequence: CASSQTTGAVPLHF. CDR3 sequence (DNA): TGTGCCAGCAGTCAAACGACAGGGGCGGTGCCCCTCCACTTT.

This clonotype was seen repeatedly, ten times or more. V and J are TRBV5-5 and TRBJ2-3; 7 bases are a match to TRBD2. The CDR3 runs to 15 residues. CDR1 SGHKS and CDR2 YYEKEE come from the germline V gene (reference sequence). V lost 2 bases, J lost 5 bases, and 8 bases stayed unmatched. CDR3 nucleotide sequence: TGTGCCAGCAGCTTTGAGGGAGGGGATGAAGATACGCAGTATTTT. It is translated as CASSFEGGDEDTQYF.

The chain carries TRBV28 and TRBJ2-5; 14 bases are shared with TRBD2. There are 18 residues in the CDR3. The J segment lost 7 bases and the V segment lost 3 bases, leaving 13 bases of the junction unmatched. Germline assignment: CDR1 MDHEN and CDR2 SYDVKM. DNA of the CDR3: TGTGCCAGCAGTTTGCACTGGCGGACTAGCGGGAGGATAGGGACCCAGTACTTC. Encoded protein: CASSLHWRTSGRIGTQYF. The entire variable domain, with the rest obtained from reference TRBV28 and TRBJ2-5, is as follows: DVKVTQSSRYLVKRTGEKVFLECVQDMDHENMFWYRQDPGLGLRLIYFSYDVKMKEKGDIPEGYSVSREKKERFSLILESASTNQTSMYLCASSLHWRTSGRIGTQYFGPGTRLLVL.

This clonotype appeared a few times. CDR3 DNA sequence: TGCGCCAGCAGCCAAGGGGGTAGGGGGCGCCGGTACGAGCAGTACTTC. Protein: CASSQGGRGRRYEQYF. The J gene is TRBJ2-7, the V gene TRBV4-1, with TRBD1 identical over 7 bases. V shed 1 base, J shed 4 bases, and the junction held 10 bases outside the gene matches. Germline V gene sequence: CDR1 MGHRA, CDR2 YSYEKL. This CDR3 spans 16 amino acids.

The table lists this clonotype with a few counts. The CDR3 DNA is TGTGCCAGCAGTGAATGGGGCTGGAGTGGGAACACAGATACGCAGTATTTT. Encoded protein: CASSEWGWSGNTDTQYF. The chain links TRBV6-1 to TRBJ2-3; D is possibly TRBD1 (5 bases). Trimming removed 2 bases from V and 2 bases from J, with 17 bases in between. This CDR3 contains 17 residues. CDR1 is MNHNS and CDR2 is SASEGT in the germline V gene.

This clonotype was observed many times. This chain joins TRBV12-3 or TRBV12-4 and TRBJ2-2, with D possibly matching TRBD1 (6 bases). The CDR3 runs to 13 residues. Trimming left V 3 bases short and J 6 bases short, with 8 bases between. CDR3 amino acids: CASSFGGSGELFF. The CDR3 DNA is TGTGCCAGCAGTTTTGGGGGCTCCGGGGAGCTGTTTTTT.

This chain uses TRBV5-5 with TRBJ2-1; D is uncertain. V was pared by 6 bases and J by 4 bases, with 11 bases between. CDR1 and CDR2 (germline): SGHKS, YYEKEE (reference sequence). The CDR3 spans 13 residues. CDR3 sequence reads: CASNQWGYNEQFF. The CDR3 DNA follows: TGTGCCAGCAACCAGTGGGGTTACAATGAGCAGTTCTTC.